This paragraph covers one T cell receptor beta chain sequence. Mismatch with germline at one junction end may stem from a read error. These data belong to a study of blood T cell repertoires in COVID-19. Study-level background: Acute and convalescent COVID-19 specimens originated in the United States, Italy and Spain. PBMCs, B-cell-depleted T cells, or T cells were the source of the cDNA or gDNA that made up the material.

Source study methods: Estimated nucleated cell counts came from reference gene primer amplification. TCRdb keeps only in-frame clones here, not all; method: immunoSEQ multiplex PCR. Clonal size and the V and J genes are those of that table, whereas D and trimming came from the DNA. The repertoire consists of under 200,000 clones, with around three quarters occurring once and the leading ten covering 7% to 10%. Germline V gene lookup returns CDR1 SSHAT and CDR2 FNYEAQ (reference sequence). The CDR3 runs to 15 residues. Sequencing used peripheral blood. The origin of this receptor is a man in his fifties or sixties with acute or convalescent COVID-19. J is TRBJ2-5 and V is TRBV7-7; a possible D gene is TRBD2 (6 bases). The CDR3 sequence: CASSTRDFHGETQYF. The CDR3 DNA is TGTGCTAGCAGCACCCGGGACTTCCATGGGGAGACCCAGTACTTC.